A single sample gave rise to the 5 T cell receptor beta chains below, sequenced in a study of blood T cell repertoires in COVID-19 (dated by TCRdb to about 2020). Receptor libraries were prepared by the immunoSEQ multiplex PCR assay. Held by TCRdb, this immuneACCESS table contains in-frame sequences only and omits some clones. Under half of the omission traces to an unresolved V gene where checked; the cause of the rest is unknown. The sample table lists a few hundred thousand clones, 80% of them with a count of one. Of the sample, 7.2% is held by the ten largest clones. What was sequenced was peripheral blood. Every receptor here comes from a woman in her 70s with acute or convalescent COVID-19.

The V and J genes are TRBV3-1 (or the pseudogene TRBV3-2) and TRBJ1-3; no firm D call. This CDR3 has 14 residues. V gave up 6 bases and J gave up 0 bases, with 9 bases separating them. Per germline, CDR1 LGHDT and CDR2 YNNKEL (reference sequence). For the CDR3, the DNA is TGTGCCAGCAGTCCCACAGCCTCTGGAAACACCATATATTTT. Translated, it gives CASSPTASGNTIYF.

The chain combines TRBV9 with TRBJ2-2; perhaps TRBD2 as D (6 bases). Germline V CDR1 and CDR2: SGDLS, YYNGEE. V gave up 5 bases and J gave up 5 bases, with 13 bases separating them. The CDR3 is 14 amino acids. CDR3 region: CASRQGGETGELFF. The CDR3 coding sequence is TGTGCCAGCAGGCAGGGAGGTGAAACCGGGGAGCTGTTTTTT.

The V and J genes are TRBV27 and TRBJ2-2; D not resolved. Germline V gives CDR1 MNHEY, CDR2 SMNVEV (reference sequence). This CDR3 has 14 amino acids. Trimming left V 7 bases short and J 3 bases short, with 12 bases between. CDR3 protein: CASTSYFDTGELFF. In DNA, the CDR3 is TGTGCCAGCACCTCGTACTTCGACACCGGGGAGCTGTTTTTT.

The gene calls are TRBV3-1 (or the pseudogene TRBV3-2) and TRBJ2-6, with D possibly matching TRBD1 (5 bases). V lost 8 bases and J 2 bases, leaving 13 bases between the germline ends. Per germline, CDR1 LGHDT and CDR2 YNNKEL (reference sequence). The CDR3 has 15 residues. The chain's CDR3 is CASGKAGPGANVLTF. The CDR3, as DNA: TGTGCCAGCGGAAAAGCAGGGCCTGGGGCCAACGTCCTGACTTTC.

The CDR3 DNA reads TGCGCCAGCAGCCAACCCAACTATGCAACTAATGAAAAACTGTTTTTT. Its translation: CASSQPNYATNEKLFF. The chain is built from TRBV4-1 and TRBJ1-4; unclear D gene. CDR3 length: 16 residues. CDR1 is MGHRA and CDR2 is YSYEKL in the germline V gene. Trimming took off 2 bases at V and 0 bases at J, with 10 bases between the two ends.